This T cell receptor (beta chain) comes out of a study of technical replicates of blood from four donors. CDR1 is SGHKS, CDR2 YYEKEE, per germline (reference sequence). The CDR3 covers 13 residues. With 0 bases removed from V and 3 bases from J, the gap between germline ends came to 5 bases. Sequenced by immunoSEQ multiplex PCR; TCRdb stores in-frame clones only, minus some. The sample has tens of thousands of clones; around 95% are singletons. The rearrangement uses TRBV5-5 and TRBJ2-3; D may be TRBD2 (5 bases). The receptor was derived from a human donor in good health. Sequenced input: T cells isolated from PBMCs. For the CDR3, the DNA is TGTGCCAGCAGCTTGGCGGGGACAGATACGCAGTATTTT. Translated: CASSLAGTDTQYF.